The entry below gives a single T cell receptor (beta chain) sequence along with its context. The CDR3 is made up of 16 amino acids. The V end was cut by 1 base, the J end by 8 bases, with 18 bases between. Germline V gene data show CDR1 as LGHNA and CDR2 as YSLEER. The sample is drawn from a study of blood T cell repertoires in COVID-19. TCRdb's table, derived via immunoSEQ multiplex PCR, lists solely in-frame clones and lacks some. In the table there are fewer than 200,000 clones, approximately 85% of which are singletons. The clonotype was recovered from a man in his sixties who had recovered from COVID-19. The chain joins TRBV4-3 to TRBJ2-1; D is ambiguous. Sequencing used peripheral blood. CDR3 nucleotides: TGCGCCAGCAGCCAAGGGCCCGCGGCATCGTCGGATGAGCAGTTCTTC. The encoded protein is CASSQGPAASSDEQFF.